Following are 25 T cell receptor beta chains from one sample sequenced in a study of CD8+ T cells in alopecia areata. Isolated RNA was reverse transcribed into cDNA used as the sequencing template. TCRdb's table, derived via immunoSEQ multiplex PCR, lists solely in-frame clones and lacks some. The sample consists of more than 150,000 clones, approximately 53% of them appearing once. The starting material was CD8+ T cells sorted from blood, obtained at week 0. The origin of the receptors is a human donor with alopecia areata.

The chain carries TRBV6-1 and TRBJ1-5; unclear D gene. V gave up 3 bases and J gave up 4 bases, with 13 bases separating them. CDR1 and CDR2 from the germline V gene are MNHNS and SASEGT. The CDR3 is 15 residues long. The DNA of the CDR3 is TGTGCCAGCAGTGATGGGCCGGCAACTAATCAGCCCCAGCATTTT. It specifies CASSDGPATNQPQHF.

There are a few counts of this clone. The rearrangement joins TRBV4-3 to TRBJ2-1; D is undetermined. V shed 0 bases and J shed 5 bases, with 8 bases lying between them. This CDR3 spans 14 amino acids. Looked up from germline, CDR1 is LGHNA and CDR2 is YSLEER. This CDR3 is CASSQDWRNNEQFF. The CDR3 bases are TGCGCCAGCAGCCAAGATTGGCGGAACAATGAGCAGTTCTTC.

The rearrangement joins TRBV27 to TRBJ1-5, with a possible D match to TRBD1 (6 bases). With 5 bases removed from V and 4 bases from J, the gap between germline ends came to 12 bases. Germline-derived CDR1 and CDR2 are MNHEY and SMNVEV (reference sequence). The CDR3 is made up of 14 amino acids. In nucleotides, the CDR3 is TGTGCCAGCAGTCCAGCAAGGGGGAATCAGCCCCAGCATTTT. Amino acid sequence: CASSPARGNQPQHF.

The rearrangement uses TRBV29-1 and TRBJ2-7; no reliable D call. Trimming shortened V by 4 bases and J by 6 bases, and 10 bases separated the two germline ends. The V gene's germline CDR1 is SQVTM and CDR2 ANQGSEA. The CDR3 consists of 11 residues. The CDR3 DNA reads TGCAGCGTTGTCTTTGAGTCCGAGCAGTACTTC. Translation: CSVVFESEQYF.

The V call is TRBV15, the J call TRBJ1-5, with a weak D call TRBD1 (5 bases). The CDR3 contains 15 residues. Trimming took off 0 bases at V and 5 bases at J, with 11 bases between the two ends. Germline V gives CDR1 LNHNV, CDR2 YYDKDF (reference sequence). The CDR3 region is CATSRDQGGDQPQHF. Here the CDR3 DNA reads TGTGCCACCAGCAGAGATCAGGGTGGGGATCAGCCCCAGCATTTT. The complete variable domain, with remaining parts taken from reference TRBV15 and TRBJ1-5, reads DAMVIQNPRYQVTQFGKPVTLSCSQTLNHNVMYWYQQKSSQAPKLLFHYYDKDFNNEADTPDNFQSRRPNTSFCFLDIRSPGLGDTAMYLCATSRDQGGDQPQHFGDGTRLSIL.

The table lists this clone with a few counts. V is TRBV4-1 and J is TRBJ2-2; possibly TRBD2 for D (5 bases). The CDR3 covers 14 residues. Trimming took 4 bases from V and 5 from J, leaving 11 bases between them. Germline V gives CDR1 MGHRA, CDR2 YSYEKL. CDR3 bases: TGCGCCAGCAGCCGCTCCCCGGGGACCGGGGAGCTGTTTTTT. Translated: CASSRSPGTGELFF.

The J gene is TRBJ2-5, the V gene TRBV5-1; either TRBD1 or TRBD2 may fit D (5 bases each). TRBJ2-7 explains the end of the DNA better; the J call may be wrong. Germline V lookup: CDR1 SGHRS, CDR2 YFSETQ. The CDR3 is 12 residues long. CDR3 protein: CASSRGDYEQYF. CDR3 coding DNA: TGCGCCAGCAGTCGAGGGGACTACGAGCAGTACTTC.

In this sample, this clone turned up once. V gene TRBV4-3 combines with J gene TRBJ2-7; 7 bases agree with TRBD1. The V gene end was trimmed by 0 bases and the J gene end by 2 bases; junction bases not matched to a gene: 4. Germline lookup yields CDR1 LGHNA and CDR2 YSLEER. The CDR3 is 15 amino acids. The CDR3 DNA is TGCGCCAGCAGCCAAGACCGGGACAGCACCTACGAGCAGTACTTC. It translates to CASSQDRDSTYEQYF.

About this clone itself: The same CDR3 can be traced to other DNA sequences in this sample. The J gene is TRBJ1-1, the V gene TRBV4-3; D possibly corresponds to TRBD1 (5 bases). The V end lost 0 bases, the J end lost 1 base, and 6 bases lay between the germline ends. The germline V gene has CDR1 LGHNA and CDR2 YSLEER. CDR3 length: 14 residues. The CDR3, as DNA: TGCGCCAGCAGCCAAGACAGGGCGAACACTGAAGCTTTCTTT. Encoded protein: CASSQDRANTEAFF.

The gene calls are TRBV27 and TRBJ2-7, with D perhaps TRBD1 (6 bases). CDR1 and CDR2 (germline): MNHEY, SMNVEV (reference sequence). Trimming took off 5 bases at V and 0 bases at J, with 11 bases between the two ends. The CDR3 sequence is 14 residues long. As DNA, the CDR3 is TGTGCCAGCAGTGAGGACAGAAGCTCCTACGAGCAGTACTTC. It translates to CASSEDRSSYEQYF.

As regards this clone: At the DNA level, this CDR3 is encoded by other sequences in the same sample as well. The V and J genes are TRBV4-3 and TRBJ1-6; unclear D gene. Trimming shortened V by 0 bases and J by 9 bases, and 6 bases separated the two germline ends. The CDR3 runs to 13 residues. CDR1 is LGHNA, CDR2 YSLEER, per germline. The CDR3 DNA sequence: TGCGCCAGCAGCCAAGATAGGAGTTCACCCCTCCACTTT. As protein: CASSQDRSSPLHF.

Only a few counts were recorded for this clone. This rearrangement joins TRBV4-1 to TRBJ2-2, with TRBD1 identical over 7 bases. The germline V gene has CDR1 MGHRA and CDR2 YSYEKL. CDR3 length: 14 amino acids. J gave up 6 bases and V 4 bases, and 5 bases lay outside the gene matches. The CDR3: CASSRIQGPGELFF. The CDR3 coding sequence is TGCGCCAGCAGCCGGATACAGGGGCCCGGGGAGCTGTTTTTT.

This clone counts as medium-sized. This chain uses TRBV19 with TRBJ2-4; 11 nucleotides agree with TRBD2. V shed 1 base and J 8 bases; nucleotides not matched to a gene: 4. Germline-derived CDR1 and CDR2 are LNHDA and SQIVND (reference sequence). The CDR3 loop spans 15 amino acids. The CDR3 is CASSIGLAGSDIQYF. Here the CDR3 DNA reads TGTGCCAGTAGTATAGGACTAGCGGGGTCAGACATTCAGTACTTC.

The chain employs TRBV30 and TRBJ2-7, with 9 bases fitting TRBD2. The germline CDR1 and CDR2 sequences are GTSNPN and SVGIG (reference sequence). V gave up 5 bases and J gave up 7 bases; unmatched junction bases: 3. This CDR3 contains 11 residues. CDR3 DNA sequence: TGTGCCTGGGGGACTAGCTCAGAGCAGTACTTC. This sequence encodes CAWGTSSEQYF.

CDR3 amino acids: CASTLVAGATLRDGYTF. The CDR3 DNA sequence: TGTGCCAGCACCCTTGTGGCAGGGGCGACTTTAAGGGATGGCTACACCTTC. The chain recombines TRBV9 with TRBJ1-2, with TRBD1 as a possible D gene (6 bases). In germline, CDR1 is SGDLS, CDR2 YYNGEE. The CDR3 is 17 residues long. V lost 6 bases and J 6 bases, leaving 27 bases between the germline ends.

By share, this clone counts as medium-sized (0.01 to 0.1%). The chain joins TRBV6-4 to TRBJ2-6, with D possibly being TRBD2 (5 bases). The CDR3 runs 16 residues. Germline-derived CDR1 and CDR2 are MRHNA and SNTAGT. V lost 6 bases and J lost 2, with 14 bases in between. CDR3 protein: CASSPAAGAGANVLTF. The CDR3 DNA follows: TGTGCCAGCAGCCCGGCGGCCGGGGCTGGGGCCAACGTCCTGACTTTC.

The chain carries TRBV7-9 and TRBJ1-2; D gene unclear. The CDR3 totals 13 residues. Trimming took off 6 bases at V and 2 bases at J, with 10 bases between the two ends. CDR1 is SEHNR and CDR2 is FQNEAQ in the germline V gene (reference sequence). The CDR3 DNA reads TGTGCCAGCAGTGGGGTGGAGAACTATGGCTACACCTTC. It encodes CASSGVENYGYTF.

This clone was counted once. The rearrangement joins TRBV7-7 to TRBJ2-2; no firm D call. The V gene lost 6 bases and the J gene lost 5 bases, with 10 bases spanning the gap. The CDR3 covers 13 residues. Germline V gene lookup returns CDR1 SSHAT and CDR2 FNYEAQ (reference sequence). CDR3: CASSLTGTGELFF. The CDR3 coding sequence is TGTGCCAGCAGTTTGACCGGGACCGGGGAGCTGTTTTTT.

The chain couples TRBV30 to TRBJ2-7; possibly TRBD2 for D (5 bases). This CDR3 is 17 amino acids long. Germline V gene lookup returns CDR1 GTSNPN and CDR2 SVGIG (reference sequence). V dropped 1 base and J dropped 0 bases, with 19 bases sitting between them. CDR3 nucleotide sequence: TGTGCCTGGAGTGAAGTTGACCGACTACTTAGCTCCTACGAGCAGTACTTC. Its protein is CAWSEVDRLLSSYEQYF. Looking up the rest from reference TRBV30 and TRBJ2-7 gives the full variable domain: SQTIHQWPATLVQPVGSPLSLECTVEGTSNPNLYWYRQAAGRGLQLLFYSVGIGQISSEVPQNLSASRPQDRQFILSSKKLLLSDSGFYLCAWSEVDRLLSSYEQYFGPGTRLTVT.

This clone appeared a single time. The chain couples TRBV12-5 to TRBJ2-3; no firm D call. Per the germline V gene, CDR1 is LGHNT and CDR2 is FRNRAP. The CDR3 is 11 residues long. Trimming pared 2 bases from V and 5 bases from J, leaving 2 bases between. The CDR3 region has the DNA TGTGCTAGTGGTTTGCTAGATACGCAGTATTTT. It specifies CASGLLDTQYF.

The genes are TRBV29-1 and TRBJ2-3; 7 nucleotides line up with TRBD1. Germline CDR1 SQVTM, CDR2 ANQGSEA. The CDR3 is 14 residues long. Unmatched junction bases numbered 5, after V lost 3 bases and J lost 2 bases. CDR3 protein: CSVEGQIDTDTQYF. CDR3 in DNA: TGCAGCGTTGAGGGACAGATCGACACAGATACGCAGTATTTT.

The chain recombines TRBV29-1 with TRBJ2-7; 9 bases match TRBD1. The germline V gene has CDR1 SQVTM and CDR2 ANQGSEA. The CDR3 has 13 amino acids. Trimming took 6 bases from V and 7 from J; bases not matched to a gene: 10. DNA of the CDR3: TGCAGCGTCCGGGGACAGGGACTAAGAGAGCAGTACTTC. Protein sequence: CSVRGQGLREQYF.

This clone appeared a few times. V gene TRBV7-6 combines with J gene TRBJ1-6, with unresolved D. CDR1 is SGHVS and CDR2 is FNYEAQ in the germline V gene. The CDR3 is made up of 13 amino acids. Trimming pared 5 bases from V and 8 bases from J, leaving 10 bases between. In nucleotides, the CDR3 is TGTGCCAGCAGCCCCGGCGGGGATTCACCCCTCCACTTT. The encoded protein is CASSPGGDSPLHF.

This clone has only a few counts. This rearrangement joins TRBV5-1 to TRBJ2-2; D might be TRBD1 or TRBD2, each matching 6 bases. The CDR3 covers 13 residues. Germline V gene sequence: CDR1 SGHRS, CDR2 YFSETQ. V lost 7 bases, J lost 6 bases, and 13 bases lay in between. The CDR3 reads CASRRGQAGELFF. For the CDR3, the DNA is TGCGCCAGCCGCCGGGGGCAAGCCGGGGAGCTGTTTTTT.

The chain couples TRBV18 to TRBJ2-5; 12 nucleotides align to TRBD2. The CDR3 sequence is 18 residues long. Germline V CDR1 and CDR2: KGHSH, LQKENI. V was clipped by 3 bases and J by 2 bases; unmatched bases: 10. This CDR3 reads CASSPDGSTSGRQETQYF. The CDR3 coding sequence is TGTGCCAGCTCACCTGATGGTTCGACTAGCGGGAGACAAGAGACCCAGTACTTC.